This T cell receptor beta chain was recovered during a study of identical twins' blood T cells. This clonotype was seen a few times. Germline-derived CDR1 and CDR2 are LNHNV and YYDKDF (reference sequence). The CDR3 consists of 13 residues. The V gene lost 3 bases and the J gene lost 5 bases, with 8 bases spanning the gap. Sample barcodes were added at both library ends during cDNA synthesis. From the 5' RACE reads, TCRdb called clonotypes with MiXCR, one entry per CDR3 protein. The sample has 950 to 1,500 distinct CDR3 sequences, 84% seen once; the top ten hold approximately 5%. The sequence came from a woman aged 18 to 55 in good health. Material: PBMCs. The J gene is TRBJ1-5, the V gene TRBV15; no definite D call. The CDR3 reads CATSRYGDQPQHF. In DNA, the CDR3 is TGTGCCACCAGCAGGTACGGGGATCAGCCCCAGCATTTT.